The clone carrying this TCR beta chain was seen more than once but under ten times. The antigen remains undetermined. This record comes from a study of T cells after yellow fever vaccination. Whole-study results and caveats: Compared with primary, the secondary response was weaker and peaked at day 5, not 15. Reappearance after the booster was observed for most primary-vaccination clones (roughly 97% CD4, about 91% CD8).

Production of TCR cDNA was by 5'RACE template switching, which also added a universal primer site and UMIs. TCRdb itself ran the 5' RACE reads through MiXCR, one entry per CDR3 protein. The sample shows tens of thousands of distinct CDR3 sequences, roughly 7.4% of them seen only once. Germline CDR1 reads DFQATT; CDR2 reads SNEGSKA (reference sequence). The CDR3 spans 15 residues. The trim removed 2 bases at V and 7 bases at J, leaving 5 bases unmatched. The sequencing here drew on CD8+ T cells sorted from PBMCs, taken 15 days after the yellow fever booster vaccination. This clonotype was sampled from a man aged 25 to 40 who received the YFV17D yellow fever vaccine. The chain joins TRBV20-1 to TRBJ2-1; 13 bases agree with TRBD2. The CDR3 sequence: CSARPGLAGYNEQFF. In nucleotides, the CDR3 is TGCAGTGCTAGACCGGGACTAGCGGGATATAATGAGCAGTTCTTC.